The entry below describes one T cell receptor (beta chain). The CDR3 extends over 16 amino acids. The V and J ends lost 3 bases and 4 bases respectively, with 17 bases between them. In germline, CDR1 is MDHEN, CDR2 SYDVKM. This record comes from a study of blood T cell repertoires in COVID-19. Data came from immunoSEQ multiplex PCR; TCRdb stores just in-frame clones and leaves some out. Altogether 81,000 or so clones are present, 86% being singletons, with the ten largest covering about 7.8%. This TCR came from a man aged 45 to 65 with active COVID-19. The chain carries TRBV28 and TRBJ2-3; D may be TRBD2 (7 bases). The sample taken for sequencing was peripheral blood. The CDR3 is CASSLPGGLGADTQYF. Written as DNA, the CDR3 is TGTGCCAGCAGTTTGCCGGGGGGCCTCGGGGCAGATACGCAGTATTTT.